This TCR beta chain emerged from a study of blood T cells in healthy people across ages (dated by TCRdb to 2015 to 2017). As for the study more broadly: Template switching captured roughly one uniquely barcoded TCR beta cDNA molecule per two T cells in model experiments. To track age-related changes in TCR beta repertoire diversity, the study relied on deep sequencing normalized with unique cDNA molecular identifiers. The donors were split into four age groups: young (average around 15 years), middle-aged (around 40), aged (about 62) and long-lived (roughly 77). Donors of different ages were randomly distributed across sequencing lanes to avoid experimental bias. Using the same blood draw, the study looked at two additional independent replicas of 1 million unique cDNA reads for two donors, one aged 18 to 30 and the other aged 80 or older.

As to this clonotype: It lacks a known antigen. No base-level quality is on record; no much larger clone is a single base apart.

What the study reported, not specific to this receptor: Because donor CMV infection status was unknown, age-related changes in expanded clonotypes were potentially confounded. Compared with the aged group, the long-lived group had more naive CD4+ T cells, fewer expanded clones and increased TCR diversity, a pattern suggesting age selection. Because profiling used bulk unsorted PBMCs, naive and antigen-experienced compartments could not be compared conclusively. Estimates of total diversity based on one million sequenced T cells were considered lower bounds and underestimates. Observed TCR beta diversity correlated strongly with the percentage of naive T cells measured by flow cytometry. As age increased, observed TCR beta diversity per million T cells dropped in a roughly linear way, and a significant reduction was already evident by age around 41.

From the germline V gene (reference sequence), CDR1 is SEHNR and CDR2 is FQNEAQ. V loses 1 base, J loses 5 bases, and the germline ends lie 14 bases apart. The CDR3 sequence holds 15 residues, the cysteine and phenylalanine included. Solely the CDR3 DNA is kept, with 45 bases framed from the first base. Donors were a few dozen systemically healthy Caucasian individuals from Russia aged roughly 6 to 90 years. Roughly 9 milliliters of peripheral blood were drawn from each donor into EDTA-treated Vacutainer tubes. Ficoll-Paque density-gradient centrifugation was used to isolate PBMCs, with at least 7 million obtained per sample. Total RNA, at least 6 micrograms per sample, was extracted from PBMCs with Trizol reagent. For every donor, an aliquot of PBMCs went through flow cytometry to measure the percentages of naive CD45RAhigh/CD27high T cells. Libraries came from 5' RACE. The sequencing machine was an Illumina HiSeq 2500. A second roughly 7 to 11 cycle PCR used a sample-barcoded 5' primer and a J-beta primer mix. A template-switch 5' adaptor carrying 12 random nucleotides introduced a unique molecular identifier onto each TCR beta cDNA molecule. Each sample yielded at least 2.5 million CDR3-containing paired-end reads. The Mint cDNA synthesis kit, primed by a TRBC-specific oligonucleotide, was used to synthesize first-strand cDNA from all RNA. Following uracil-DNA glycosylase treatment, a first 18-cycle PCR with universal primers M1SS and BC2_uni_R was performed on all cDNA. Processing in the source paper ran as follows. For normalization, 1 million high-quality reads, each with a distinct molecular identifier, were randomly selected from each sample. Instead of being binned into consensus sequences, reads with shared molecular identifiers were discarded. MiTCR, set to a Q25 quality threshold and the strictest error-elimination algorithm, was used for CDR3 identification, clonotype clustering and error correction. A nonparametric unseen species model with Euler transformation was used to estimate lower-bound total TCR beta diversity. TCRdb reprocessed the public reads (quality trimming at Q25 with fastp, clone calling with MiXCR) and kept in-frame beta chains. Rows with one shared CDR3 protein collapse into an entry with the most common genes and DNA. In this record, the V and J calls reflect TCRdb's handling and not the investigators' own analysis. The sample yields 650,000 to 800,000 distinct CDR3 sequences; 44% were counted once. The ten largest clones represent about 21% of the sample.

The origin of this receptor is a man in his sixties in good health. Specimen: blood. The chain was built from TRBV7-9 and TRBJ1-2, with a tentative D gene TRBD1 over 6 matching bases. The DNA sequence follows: TGTGCCAGCAGCTTAGTTACAGGGCAGGGGTATGGCTACACCTTC. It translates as CASSLVTGQGYGYTF.